This entry describes one T cell receptor (beta chain). The clone's antigen remains unknown. Base-call qualities are not available, and no considerably larger clone is one nucleotide away. Taken from the germline V gene, the CDR1 and CDR2 loops are ENHRY and SYGVKD. Reading from cysteine to phenylalanine, the CDR3 counts 15 amino acids. This entry keeps only the CDR3 DNA: 45 bases, framed from base 1. Between the V and J ends, shortened by 9 bases and 11 bases respectively, the junction contains 26 bases. The time point label, read with the paper, signifies: baseline before first vaccination. Vaccinee samples came from UK trials COV001 and COV002, including a single-blind randomized controlled phase 2/3 trial of AZD1222 (ChAdOx1 nCoV-19) in healthy adults. For TCRbeta chain sequencing, PBMC samples from trial participants were taken at day 0 and at day 28 after the second dose. The CDR3 regions of human TCRbeta chains were subjected to immunosequencing. The paper's processing steps were these. Repertoire TCRs were checked for matches against a reference library of SARS-CoV-2-specific TCRs that had been generated using the MIRA antigen-specificity platform. Breadth was defined as the fraction of unique TCRs that were SARS-CoV-2-associated, and depth was defined as the fraction of total T cells that were SARS-CoV-2-associated. Each spike-specific TCR was assigned to its reactive spike region and to a CD4 or CD8 class using the MIRA data. Log10-transformed breadth and depth values were compared by one-way ANOVA with Sidak's multiple comparisons tests. TCRdb retrieved this table from immuneACCESS and kept in-frame rearrangements only. Not all clones are present; in checked studies, unresolved V genes account for under half, and no reason is known for the remainder. V and J calls and clone size are copied from that table; D and trimming were computed from the DNA. The sample table holds about 130,000 clones, of which nearly 95% were seen once. The ten most abundant clones make up about 0.91% of the sample.

The sample comes from a study of T cell responses to AZD1222 COVID-19 vaccine (dated by TCRdb to the early 2020s). Context from the whole study: AZD1222 recipients with second doses at about 4 weeks or about 12 weeks were pooled, because spike-specific TCR depth and breadth did not differ between schedules. TCR sequencing was performed for about 250 trial participants, of whom about 200 were given two doses of AZD1222 and around 26 were given two doses of MenACWY control vaccine. Trial participants were enrolled by age into 18-55, 56-69 and 70-plus year subgroups, with about 150, 28 and 57 TCR-sequenced participants respectively. Results and caveats for the whole study, not just this receptor: After two AZD1222 doses, both the breadth and the depth of spike-specific TCRs were significantly higher than at day 0 and than in MenACWY recipients. The vaccine-associated CD4 TCRs covered the entire spike protein, and the dominant responses fell in regions 160-218 and 743-854. The 56-69-year group was small, and its depth increase did not reach significance, likely because of low power. Reportedly, almost half of the unique spike-specific TCRs recognized epitopes lying outside the regions that are mutated in the B.1.351 and B.1.1.7 variants. Participants were mostly white British and included more females than males, and it was suggested by the authors that clonal diversity may have been underestimated. Because no samples from the day 14 peak response were available, repertoires could be characterized only after the peak T cell response. Only five or six AZD1222 recipients were SARS-CoV-2 seropositive at baseline, limiting conclusions about previously exposed vaccinees.

The sample in question was peripheral blood, obtained on day 0 of AZD1222 vaccination. The clonotype was recovered from an adult in good health. This chain is built from TRBV10-3 and TRBJ1-5; TRBD1 is a weak D gene call, 5 bases matching. The CDR3: CAITSYDRGRLAQHF. In nucleotide form, the sequence is TGTGCCATTACATCCTACGACCGGGGGAGATTAGCCCAGCATTTT.